The clone carrying this TCR beta chain appeared a few times. Given a much more abundant clone one base away, this may be a read error. This sample was taken from a study of regulatory T cells in long-lasting Graves disease. Study background: Newly diagnosed Graves' patients had under 3 months of antithyroid drugs.

The time point is: newly diagnosed GD, antithyroid drugs for less than 3 months. PBMC RNA served as the TCR library source. Assembly of TCR beta libraries relied on iRepertoire HTBI primers together with Arm-PCR of CDR3 regions. MiXCR, run by TCRdb on the multiplex PCR reads, gives a single entry per CDR3 protein. There are 360,000 or so distinct CDR3 sequences in the sample; roughly 17% occur only once, and about 19% lies in the top ten. Germline CDR1 MNHNS, CDR2 SASEGT. CDR3 size: 13 residues. J lost 2 bases, V lost 7 bases, and 2 bases had no gene match. The same data also contributed to another study, on T cells in Graves' hyperthyroidism and ophthalmopathy.

This chain uses TRBV6-1 with TRBJ1-2, with 9 nucleotides matching TRBD1. The sequences come from peripheral blood mononuclear cells (PBMCs), collected at new diagnosis, from a patient treated with antithyroid drugs. This clonotype originated in a young woman with Graves disease. The CDR3 DNA reads TGTGCCAGCACTGGGACAGGGAACTATGGCTACACCTTC. Translated: CASTGTGNYGYTF.